The 17 T cell receptor beta chains below come from one sample, sequenced in a study of T cells in Graves' hyperthyroidism and ophthalmopathy. Researchers amplified the TCR beta CDR3 regions from RNA transcripts. When the TCR CDR3 underwent first-round RT-PCR, the HTBI primer set was used. TCRdb redid the calling of the multiplex PCR reads with MiXCR, one entry per CDR3 protein. Counted here are roughly 510,000 distinct CDR3 sequences, roughly 20% occurring once; the ten biggest clones make up 26%. The sequencing input was blood. These receptors came from a man aged 18 to 30 with Graves' hyperthyroidism.

V gene TRBV12-3 or TRBV12-4 combines with J gene TRBJ1-1, with 12 bases matching TRBD1. V gave up 6 bases and J gave up 0 bases; unmatched junction bases: 8. The CDR3 sequence is 17 residues long. The CDR3 DNA follows: TGTGCCAGCAGCGCCGGGACAGGGGGCGTCATGAACACTGAAGCTTTCTTT. Encoded protein: CASSAGTGGVMNTEAFF.

This clonotype was seen at least ten times. In DNA form, the CDR3 reads TGTGCCAGCAGCTTGATCCCCCCTCGAGATCAGCCCCAGCATTTT. Its protein is CASSLIPPRDQPQHF. This chain joins TRBV7-9 and TRBJ1-5; no firm D call. V was cut by 3 bases and J by 5 bases, with 14 bases left in between. The CDR3 totals 15 residues. The germline V gene encodes CDR1 SEHNR and CDR2 FQNEAQ (reference sequence).

This clonotype was recorded at least ten times. V and J are TRBV6-5 and TRBJ2-5; D is unresolved. The CDR3 consists of 14 residues. V gave up 0 bases and J gave up 2 bases, with 7 bases separating them. Germline assignment: CDR1 MNHEY and CDR2 SVGAGI. CDR3 sequence: CASSYSGSQETQYF. The CDR3 region has the DNA TGTGCCAGCAGTTACTCGGGCAGTCAAGAGACCCAGTACTTC.

In its sample, this clonotype was seen many times. The chain carries TRBV2 and TRBJ2-5; D unclear. The CDR3 length is 11 residues. Deletions cut 7 bases from V and 2 bases from J, with 5 bases between. Germline CDR1 SNHLY, CDR2 FYNNEI. The DNA of the CDR3 is TGTGCCAGCAAAAGTCAAGAGACCCAGTACTTC. It is translated as CASKSQETQYF.

The chain is built from TRBV5-1 and TRBJ2-3; 9 bases are shared with TRBD2. The V gene end was trimmed by 4 bases and the J gene end by 0 bases; junction bases not matched to a gene: 6. CDR3 length: 16 amino acids. Germline CDR1 SGHRS, CDR2 YFSETQ. The CDR3 bases are TGCGCCAGCAGCACGATTAGCGGGAGTAGCACAGATACGCAGTATTTT. Its translation is CASSTISGSSTDTQYF. Full variable domain (missing parts from reference TRBV5-1 and TRBJ2-3): KAGVTQTPRYLIKTRGQQVTLSCSPISGHRSVSWYQQTPGQGLQFLFEYFSETQRNKGNFPGRFSGRQFSNSRSEMNVSTLELGDSALYLCASSTISGSSTDTQYFGPGTRLTVL.

This clonotype showed up many times. J is TRBJ1-2 and V is TRBV5-1; 12 bases line up with TRBD1. V lost 5 bases to trimming and J lost 6 bases; unmatched junction nucleotides: 2. Germline V gives CDR1 SGHRS, CDR2 YFSETQ. The CDR3 extends over 13 amino acids. For the CDR3, the DNA is TGCGCCAGCAGGGGGACAGGGGGCGATGGCTACACCTTC. Amino acid sequence: CASRGTGGDGYTF.

This clonotype occurred a few times. The V call is TRBV20-1, the J call TRBJ1-5; 8 nucleotides align to TRBD1. This CDR3 has 14 amino acids. The junction had 7 bases not matched to a gene; V was cut back by 7 bases and J by 2 bases. CDR1 DFQATT and CDR2 SNEGSKA come from the germline V gene (reference sequence). CDR3 in amino acids: CSVPDRAGNQPQHF. In DNA, the CDR3 is TGCAGTGTCCCGGACAGGGCGGGCAATCAGCCCCAGCATTTT.

This clonotype was seen a single time. One junction end does not reproduce the germline sequence, and a read error may be involved. The CDR3 reads CASRVYLSTEALF. The DNA for the CDR3 is TGTGCCAGCAGGGTTTACCTGAGCACTGAAGCTCTCTTT. This chain connects TRBV6-4 to TRBJ1-1; D ambiguous. The germline CDR1 and CDR2 sequences are MRHNA and SNTAGT. The CDR3 is 13 amino acids.

V usage is TRBV28 and J usage is TRBJ1-4; D is unclear. The CDR3 is 11 amino acids. V was cut by 2 bases and J by 10 bases, with 5 bases left in between. Germline V gene sequence: CDR1 MDHEN, CDR2 SYDVKM. The CDR3 nucleotides read TGTGCCAGCAGTTTACCCGGAAAACTGTTTTTT. As protein: CASSLPGKLFF.

This clonotype was observed a few times. The V gene is TRBV4-1, the J gene TRBJ2-6, with 9 bases lining up with TRBD1. V shed 2 bases and J 2 bases; nucleotides not matched to a gene: 7. The CDR3 loop spans 18 amino acids. Germline values: CDR1 MGHRA, CDR2 YSYEKL. This chain's CDR3 is CASSQRTGEEAGANVLTF. The CDR3 nucleotides read TGCGCCAGCAGCCAACGGACAGGGGAAGAAGCTGGGGCCAACGTCCTGACTTTC.

This clonotype was seen at least ten times. The V call is TRBV5-1, the J call TRBJ1-5; D might be TRBD1 (6 bases). The CDR3 has 14 amino acids. V lost 4 bases to trimming and J lost 3 bases, with 11 bases between them. The V gene's germline CDR1 is SGHRS and CDR2 YFSETQ. The DNA of the CDR3 is TGCGCCAGCAGCCAGGGGCAACCCAATCAGCCCCAGCATTTT. It encodes CASSQGQPNQPQHF.

This clonotype was counted at least ten times. The genes are TRBV10-3 and TRBJ1-2; a weak D match, TRBD1 (5 bases). The germline V and J ends were trimmed by 8 bases and 4 bases, with 11 bases remaining between them. In germline, CDR1 is ENHRY, CDR2 SYGVKD. The CDR3 spans 12 residues. This chain's CDR3 is CAIFVGGYGYTF. The DNA for the CDR3 is TGTGCCATCTTCGTCGGGGGCTATGGCTACACCTTC.

This clonotype showed up many times. The CDR3 DNA is TGTGCCATCAGTGAAGGACAGGGGGCAGTTGGCTACACCTTC. The encoded protein is CAISEGQGAVGYTF. The V gene is TRBV10-3, the J gene TRBJ1-2; 11 positions match TRBD1. Germline CDR1 ENHRY, CDR2 SYGVKD. There are 14 residues in the CDR3. J lost 7 bases, V lost 3 bases, and 4 bases had no gene match.

The chain carries TRBV20-1 and TRBJ2-5; a weak D match, TRBD2 (6 bases). The CDR3 has 12 amino acids. In germline, CDR1 is DFQATT, CDR2 SNEGSKA (reference sequence). CDR3 nucleotide sequence: TGCAGCCTGACGGCCGGGGGAGAGACCCAGTACTTC. Translating gives CSLTAGGETQYF.

This chain uses TRBV7-2 with TRBJ2-7; D gene ambiguous. CDR1 is SGHTA, CDR2 FQGNSA, per germline. This CDR3 has 14 residues. Trimming stripped 6 bases from V and 0 bases from J, with 12 bases between. The CDR3 sequence: CASRDVSSSYEQYF. The CDR3 DNA is TGTGCCAGCAGAGACGTTAGCAGCTCCTACGAGCAGTACTTC.

This clonotype occurred many times. The V call is TRBV6-1, the J call TRBJ2-2, with 11 positions matching TRBD2. CDR1 is MNHNS, CDR2 SASEGT, per germline. The CDR3 extends over 18 amino acids. The V segment lost 2 bases and the J segment 1 base; nucleotides outside the gene matches: 6. The chain's CDR3 is CASSEMASGGLNTGELFF. The DNA for the CDR3 is TGTGCCAGCAGTGAAATGGCTAGCGGGGGGTTGAACACCGGGGAGCTGTTTTTT.

This clonotype occurred many times. The chain combines TRBV27 with TRBJ1-1; 8 bases match TRBD1. J was trimmed by 13 bases and V by 0 bases; bases with no gene match: 16. Germline V gives CDR1 MNHEY, CDR2 SMNVEV (reference sequence). The length of the CDR3 is 16 residues. The CDR3 sequence: CASSLSLTQDRVVVFF. The CDR3 DNA reads TGTGCCAGCAGTTTATCGCTGACCCAGGACAGGGTAGTTGTTTTCTTT.